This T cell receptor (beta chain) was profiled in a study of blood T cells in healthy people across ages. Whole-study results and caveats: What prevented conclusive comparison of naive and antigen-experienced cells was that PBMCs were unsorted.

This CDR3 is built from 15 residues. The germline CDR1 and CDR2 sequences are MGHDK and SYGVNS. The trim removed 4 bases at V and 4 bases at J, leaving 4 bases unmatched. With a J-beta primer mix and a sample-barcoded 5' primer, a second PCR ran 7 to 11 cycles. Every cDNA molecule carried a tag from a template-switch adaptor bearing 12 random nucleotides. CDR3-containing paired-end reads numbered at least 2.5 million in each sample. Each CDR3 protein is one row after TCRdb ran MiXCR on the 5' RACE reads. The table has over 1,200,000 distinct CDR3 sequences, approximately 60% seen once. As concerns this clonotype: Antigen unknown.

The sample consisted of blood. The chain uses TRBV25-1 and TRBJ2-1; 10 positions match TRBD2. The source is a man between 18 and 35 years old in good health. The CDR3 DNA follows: TGTGCCAGCAGTGGTACTAGCGGGAAGTACAATGAGCAGTTCTTC. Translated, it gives CASSGTSGKYNEQFF.